Following are 24 T cell receptor beta chains from one sample sequenced in a study of regulatory T cells in long-lasting Graves disease. Building of the TCR beta libraries involved iRepertoire HTBI primers and Arm-PCR of CDR3 regions. Each CDR3 protein gets one entry after TCRdb re-called the multiplex PCR reads with MiXCR. Of some 370,000 distinct CDR3 sequences listed, about a fifth are singletons. The time point denotes: persistent/refractory GD, antithyroid drugs over 5 years with positive TRAb. Following extraction of RNA from PBMCs, that RNA was used to make the TCR library. The material was peripheral blood mononuclear cells (PBMCs), obtained when the disease was refractory, from a patient treated with antithyroid drugs. The receptors derive from a female donor with Graves disease.

The table lists this clonotype with many counts. V usage is TRBV6-5 and J usage is TRBJ2-7; D uncertain. Germline CDR1 reads MNHEY; CDR2 reads SVGAGI. The CDR3 totals 13 residues. Trimming removed 2 bases at V and 6 bases at J, with 11 bases between. This CDR3 reads CASSYQGILEQYF. The CDR3 DNA reads TGTGCCAGCAGTTACCAAGGGATTCTCGAGCAGTACTTC.

The J gene is TRBJ1-3, the V gene TRBV11-2, with D hard to call. The CDR3 is 15 residues long. V was clipped by 1 base and J by 0 bases, with 7 bases between them. CDR1 is SGHAT, CDR2 FQNNGV, per germline. The CDR3 sequence is CASSLGYFSGNTIYF. The CDR3 nucleotides are TGTGCCAGCAGCTTAGGGTACTTCTCTGGAAACACCATATATTTT.

In this sample, this clonotype turned up a few times. The chain combines TRBV7-9 with TRBJ1-1; no definite D call. V lost 2 bases to trimming and J lost 6 bases, with 13 bases between them. The CDR3 has 14 amino acids. Per the germline V gene, CDR1 is SEHNR and CDR2 is FQNEAQ (reference sequence). The CDR3 is CASSLPLGWAEAFF. CDR3 sequence (DNA): TGTGCCAGCAGCTTACCCCTGGGGTGGGCTGAAGCTTTCTTT. The entire variable domain, with the rest obtained from reference TRBV7-9 and TRBJ1-1, is as follows: DTGVSQNPRHKITKRGQNVTFRCDPISEHNRLYWYRQTLGQGPEFLTYFQNEAQLEKSRLLSDRFSAERPKGSFSTLEIQRTEQGDSAMYLCASSLPLGWAEAFFGQGTRLTVV.

This clonotype has a handful of counts. Germline and junction disagree at one end, which may indicate a read error. The gene calls are TRBV19 and TRBJ1-5; D not resolved. This CDR3 comprises 13 residues. The germline V gene encodes CDR1 LNHDA and CDR2 SQIVND (reference sequence). In DNA form, the CDR3 reads TGTGCCAGTAATATAGAGGCGAATCAGCCCCAGCATTTT. Amino acid sequence: CASNIEANQPQHF.

The rearrangement links TRBV7-2 to TRBJ2-7; maybe TRBD1 (5 bases). V gave up 5 bases and J gave up 4 bases, with 15 bases separating them. CDR3 length equals 14 residues. CDR1 SGHTA and CDR2 FQGNSA come from the germline V gene. DNA for the CDR3: TGTGCCAGCAGCCAAGGGGTGACTTGGTACGAGCAGTACTTC. As protein: CASSQGVTWYEQYF. The complete variable domain, with remaining parts taken from reference TRBV7-2 and TRBJ2-7, reads GAGVSQSPSNKVTEKGKDVELRCDPISGHTALYWYRQSLGQGLEFLIYFQGNSAPDKSGLPSDRFSAERTGGSVSTLTIQRTQQEDSAVYLCASSQGVTWYEQYFGPGTRLTVT.

There are many counts of this clonotype. The genes are TRBV12-3 or TRBV12-4 and TRBJ2-5, with D unclear. The V gene lost 7 bases and the J gene lost 0 bases, with 9 bases spanning the gap. The CDR3 is 13 residues long. As DNA, the CDR3 is TGTGCCAGCATCAACACCAACCAAGAGACCCAGTACTTC. This translates into CASINTNQETQYF.

This clonotype was counted many times. The chain employs TRBV12-3 or TRBV12-4 and TRBJ1-5; no reliable D call. CDR3 length: 16 residues. The V gene lost 4 bases and the J gene lost 0 bases, with 13 bases spanning the gap. For the CDR3, the DNA is TGTGCCAGCAGTTCGGGCAGACCGAATAGCAATCAGCCCCAGCATTTT. Its translation is CASSSGRPNSNQPQHF.

The chain recombines TRBV14 with TRBJ2-5, with TRBD1 matching 7 bases. The CDR3 consists of 15 residues. Trimming cost V 1 base and J 0 bases; bases outside gene matches: 2. Germline-derived CDR1 and CDR2 are SGHDN and FVKESK. This chain's CDR3 is CASSQGQGYQETQYF. The CDR3 DNA sequence: TGTGCCAGCAGCCAAGGACAGGGATACCAAGAGACCCAGTACTTC. The full variable domain, completed using reference TRBV14 and TRBJ2-5, is EAGVTQFPSHSVIEKGQTVTLRCDPISGHDNLYWYRRVMGKEIKFLLHFVKESKQDESGMPNNRFLAERTGGTYSTLKVQPAELEDSGVYFCASSQGQGYQETQYFGPGTRLLVL.

This clonotype occurred many times. This chain joins TRBV6-5 and TRBJ2-2, with D perhaps given as TRBD1 or TRBD2 (6 bases each). The CDR3 has 16 residues. Germline loops: CDR1 MNHEY, CDR2 SVGAGI. V was trimmed by 2 bases and J by 6 bases, leaving 16 bases between them. The CDR3 protein is CASSYTGAMYPGELFF. The DNA of the CDR3 is TGTGCCAGCAGTTACACGGGGGCAATGTATCCCGGGGAGCTGTTTTTT.

V usage is TRBV7-9 and J usage is TRBJ1-2; D is possibly TRBD1 (5 bases). Trimming took off 5 bases at V and 4 bases at J, with 20 bases between the two ends. The CDR3 is made up of 16 amino acids. The V gene's germline CDR1 is SEHNR and CDR2 FQNEAQ (reference sequence). The CDR3 spells CASSHKTGTSAYGYTF. DNA for the CDR3: TGTGCCAGCAGCCACAAGACCGGGACCTCTGCCTATGGCTACACCTTC.

This clonotype was recorded at least ten times. The chain uses TRBV2 and TRBJ2-7; weak D call: TRBD2 (6 bases). This CDR3 contains 13 residues. Trimming pared 6 bases from V and 5 bases from J, leaving 14 bases between. Per germline, CDR1 SNHLY and CDR2 FYNNEI. In nucleotides, the CDR3 is TGTGCCAGCAGATCTCTAGCGCGGGACGAGCAGTACTTC. Translating gives CASRSLARDEQYF.

This clonotype occurred a few times. This sequence joins TRBV20-1 and TRBJ2-7; TRBD2 matches at 13 bases. This CDR3 has 15 amino acids. The V and J ends lost 6 bases and 6 bases, in that order; junction bases with no gene match: 11. Germline loops: CDR1 DFQATT, CDR2 SNEGSKA (reference sequence). The CDR3 loop is CSATRSTSGRTEQYF. As DNA, the CDR3 is TGCAGTGCCACACGATCGACTAGCGGGAGGACCGAGCAGTACTTC.

This clonotype was seen more than once but under ten times. The rearrangement joins TRBV10-2 to TRBJ2-7; a weak D match, TRBD2 (5 bases). Germline V lookup: CDR1 WSHSY, CDR2 SAAADI. V was cut by 6 bases and J by 3 bases, with 9 bases left in between. This CDR3 has 12 amino acids. This chain's CDR3 is CASSILDYEQYF. The CDR3 coding sequence is TGCGCCAGCAGCATACTAGACTACGAGCAGTACTTC.

The chain recombines TRBV3-1 with TRBJ2-3, with D hard to call. Trimming took off 4 bases at V and 2 bases at J, with 13 bases between the two ends. The germline V gene encodes CDR1 LGHDT and CDR2 YNNKEL (reference sequence). The CDR3 has 15 residues. The CDR3 DNA reads as TGTGCCAGCAGCCTCCTACTGGTCCCCACAGATACGCAGTATTTT. This translates into CASSLLLVPTDTQYF.

The genes are TRBV20-1 and TRBJ1-1; 7 nucleotides align to TRBD1. The CDR3 runs 15 residues. Germline CDR1 and CDR2: DFQATT and SNEGSKA (reference sequence). With 5 bases clipped from V and 2 bases from J, the junction kept 11 bases outside the gene matches. CDR3 DNA sequence: TGCAGTGCTGAGGGGAATACAGGGGCTAACACTGAAGCTTTCTTT. Translating it yields CSAEGNTGANTEAFF.

This clonotype was counted only a few times. The V and J genes are TRBV5-1 and TRBJ2-7, with D possibly being TRBD1 (6 bases). V was clipped by 4 bases and J by 4 bases, with 18 bases between them. Looked up from germline, CDR1 is SGHRS and CDR2 is YFSETQ. The CDR3 extends over 15 amino acids. CDR3 in amino acids: CASSPSMGAYYEQYF. The DNA of the CDR3 is TGCGCCAGCAGCCCCTCCATGGGGGCCTATTACGAGCAGTACTTC. Filled out from reference TRBV5-1 and TRBJ2-7, the complete variable domain reads KAGVTQTPRYLIKTRGQQVTLSCSPISGHRSVSWYQQTPGQGLQFLFEYFSETQRNKGNFPGRFSGRQFSNSRSEMNVSTLELGDSALYLCASSPSMGAYYEQYFGPGTRLTVT.

This clonotype was recorded at least ten times. J is TRBJ2-5 and V is TRBV3-1; 7 bases fit TRBD2. Germline V gene lookup returns CDR1 LGHDT and CDR2 YNNKEL (reference sequence). The length of the CDR3 is 15 residues. The V and J ends lost 0 bases and 5 bases, in that order; junction bases with no gene match: 6. Here the CDR3 reads CASSQDGLAAETQYF. As DNA, the CDR3 is TGTGCCAGCAGCCAAGATGGTCTAGCGGCGGAGACCCAGTACTTC.

This chain uses TRBV13 with TRBJ2-7; D may match TRBD1 or TRBD2 (5 bases each). The CDR3 is made up of 14 amino acids. V was trimmed by 5 bases and J by 6 bases, leaving 17 bases between them. Germline lookup yields CDR1 PRHDT and CDR2 FYEKMQ (reference sequence). The CDR3 DNA is TGTGCCAGCAGCGGGGGACCGAGAGTTCCCGAGCAGTACTTC. Its translation: CASSGGPRVPEQYF.

This clonotype has more than one count but fewer than ten. The rearrangement uses TRBV6-1 and TRBJ1-1; 9 nucleotides align to TRBD1. Germline loops: CDR1 MNHNS, CDR2 SASEGT. Germline trimming cut 6 bases from V and 3 bases from J; bases unmatched to any gene: 5. This CDR3 is built from 14 residues. CDR3 bases: TGTGCCAGCAGAATAACAGGGGGCGACACTGAAGCTTTCTTT. Translation gives CASRITGGDTEAFF.

The gene calls are TRBV20-1 and TRBJ2-7, with D possibly matching TRBD2 (6 bases). The CDR3 is made up of 16 amino acids. V was clipped by 1 base and J by 3 bases, with 19 bases between them. Germline V gives CDR1 DFQATT, CDR2 SNEGSKA (reference sequence). As DNA, the CDR3 is TGCAGTGCTAGAGCCCCGACTAGTTTTGGGGTCTACGAGCAGTACTTC. Amino acids: CSARAPTSFGVYEQYF.

This clonotype occurred a few times. The chain couples TRBV28 to TRBJ2-3, with 7 positions matching TRBD1. CDR3 length equals 14 residues. The germline V gene has CDR1 MDHEN and CDR2 SYDVKM. V shed 6 bases and J 2 bases; nucleotides not matched to a gene: 5. For the CDR3, the DNA is TGTGCCAGCAGCCCGGGACAGTCCACAGATACGCAGTATTTT. Amino acid sequence: CASSPGQSTDTQYF.

This clonotype was counted only a few times. The J gene is TRBJ2-7, the V gene TRBV5-5; TRBD2 matches 7 bases. The CDR3 totals 14 residues. V gave up 0 bases and J gave up 3 bases; unmatched junction bases: 3. The germline CDR1 and CDR2 sequences are SGHKS and YYEKEE (reference sequence). The CDR3 is CASSLGASGYEQYF. As DNA, the CDR3 is TGTGCCAGCAGCTTGGGGGCTAGCGGCTACGAGCAGTACTTC.

This clonotype showed up many times. The gene calls are TRBV5-1 and TRBJ1-5; 7 bases line up with TRBD1. Germline trimming cut 1 base from V and 7 bases from J; bases unmatched to any gene: 2. The germline CDR1 and CDR2 sequences are SGHRS and YFSETQ. This CDR3 is built from 13 residues. The CDR3, as DNA: TGCGCCAGCAGCTTGACAGGGGAGCAGCCCCAGCATTTT. This sequence encodes CASSLTGEQPQHF.

The chain recombines TRBV29-1 with TRBJ1-4, with D maybe TRBD1 (5 bases). The CDR3 contains 12 residues. V lost 4 bases, J lost 7 bases, and 10 bases lay in between. The germline gives CDR1 SQVTM, CDR2 ANQGSEA. The CDR3 bases are TGCAGCGTTGGGGGGGGGAGTGAAAAACTGTTTTTT. This translates into CSVGGGSEKLFF.